This record looks at one TCR beta chain sequence and its context. This specimen comes from a study of blood T cell repertoires in COVID-19. The overall study: The United States, Italy and Spain provided the acute and convalescent COVID-19 samples. PBMCs, B-cell-depleted T cells, or T cells provided the cDNA or gDNA that made up the material.

This study enrolled people aged 18 to 89 from 24 US geographic areas. Per germline, CDR1 LNHDA and CDR2 SQIVND (reference sequence). J lost 4 bases, V lost 10 bases, and 12 bases had no gene match. This CDR3 spans 15 amino acids. Methods used by the authors: The assay estimated nucleated cells by amplifying reference gene primers. TCRdb's copy holds only in-frame clones and misses some; the assay was immunoSEQ multiplex PCR. V, J and clone size are taken as reported in that table, and D and trimming were inferred from the DNA itself. The sample contains under 350,000 clones, 65% to 90% of which appear only once.

The chain employs TRBV19 and TRBJ2-2; the match to TRBD2 covers 7 bases. This receptor was identified in a woman aged 40 to 50 with acute COVID-19. Sequenced: PBMCs or T cells enriched from blood (not recorded which). CDR3 in DNA: TGTGCCACCCACTTTGGGGGGGACTCCACCGGGGAGCTGTTTTTT. Amino acid sequence: CATHFGGDSTGELFF.